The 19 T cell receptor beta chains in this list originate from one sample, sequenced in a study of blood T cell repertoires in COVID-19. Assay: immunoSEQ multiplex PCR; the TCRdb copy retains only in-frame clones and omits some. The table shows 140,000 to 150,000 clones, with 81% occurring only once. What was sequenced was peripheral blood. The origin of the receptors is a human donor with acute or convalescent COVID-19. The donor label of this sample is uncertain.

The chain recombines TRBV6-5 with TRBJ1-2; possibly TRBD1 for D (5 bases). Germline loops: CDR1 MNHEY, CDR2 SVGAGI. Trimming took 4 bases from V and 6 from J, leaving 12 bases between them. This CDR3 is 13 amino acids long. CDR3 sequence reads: CASSWSGGDGYTF. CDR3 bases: TGTGCCAGCAGTTGGAGCGGGGGTGATGGCTACACCTTC.

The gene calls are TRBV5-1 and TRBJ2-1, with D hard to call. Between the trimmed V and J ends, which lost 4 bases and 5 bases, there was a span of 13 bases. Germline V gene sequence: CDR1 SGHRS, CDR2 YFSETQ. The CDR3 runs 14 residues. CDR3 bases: TGCGCCAGCAGCATCGGGTCCCTCAACAATGAGCAGTTCTTC. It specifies CASSIGSLNNEQFF. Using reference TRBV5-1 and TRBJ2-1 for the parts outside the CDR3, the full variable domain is KAGVTQTPRYLIKTRGQQVTLSCSPISGHRSVSWYQQTPGQGLQFLFEYFSETQRNKGNFPGRFSGRQFSNSRSEMNVSTLELGDSALYLCASSIGSLNNEQFFGPGTRLTVL.

The CDR3 loop reads CASSPSGDEQFF. DNA of the CDR3: TGTGCCAGCAGTCCCTCGGGGGATGAGCAGTTCTTC. The gene calls are TRBV3-1 (or the pseudogene TRBV3-2) and TRBJ2-1, with D possibly TRBD2 on 6 matching bases. The germline V gene has CDR1 LGHDT and CDR2 YNNKEL (reference sequence). With 6 bases removed from V and 8 bases from J, the gap between germline ends came to 11 bases. The CDR3 is 12 residues long.

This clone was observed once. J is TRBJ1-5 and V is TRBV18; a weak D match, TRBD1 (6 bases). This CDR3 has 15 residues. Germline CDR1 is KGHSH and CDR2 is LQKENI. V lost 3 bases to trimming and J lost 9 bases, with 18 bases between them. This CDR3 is CASSPLGGEGPPQHF. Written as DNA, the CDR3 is TGTGCCAGCTCACCGCTAGGGGGGGAAGGTCCGCCCCAGCATTTT.

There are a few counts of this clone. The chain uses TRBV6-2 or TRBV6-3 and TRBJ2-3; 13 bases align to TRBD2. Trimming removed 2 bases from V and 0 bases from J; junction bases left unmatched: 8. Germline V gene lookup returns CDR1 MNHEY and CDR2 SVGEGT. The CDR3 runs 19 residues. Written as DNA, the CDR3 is TGTGCCAGCAGTTACCCGACTAGCGGGGGGCCTCATAGCACAGATACGCAGTATTTT. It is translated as CASSYPTSGGPHSTDTQYF.

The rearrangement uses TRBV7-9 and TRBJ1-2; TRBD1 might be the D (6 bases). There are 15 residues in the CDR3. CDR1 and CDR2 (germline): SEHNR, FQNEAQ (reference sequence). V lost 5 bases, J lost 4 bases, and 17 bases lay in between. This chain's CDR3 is CASSPVEGQTYGYTF. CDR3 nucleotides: TGTGCCAGCAGCCCGGTAGAGGGACAAACCTATGGCTACACCTTC.

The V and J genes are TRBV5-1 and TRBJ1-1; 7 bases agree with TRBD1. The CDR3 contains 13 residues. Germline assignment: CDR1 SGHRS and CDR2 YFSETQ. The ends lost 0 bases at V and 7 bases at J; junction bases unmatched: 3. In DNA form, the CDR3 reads TGCGCCAGCAGCTTGGTACAGGGGAGTGAAGCTTTCTTT. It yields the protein CASSLVQGSEAFF.

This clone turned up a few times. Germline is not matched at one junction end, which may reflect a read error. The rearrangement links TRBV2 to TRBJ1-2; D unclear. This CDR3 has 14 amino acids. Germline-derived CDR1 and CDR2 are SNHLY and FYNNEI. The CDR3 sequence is CASREEMVAGGYTF. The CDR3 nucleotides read TGTGCCAGCAGGGAAGAGATGGTAGCGGGGGGCTACACCTTC.

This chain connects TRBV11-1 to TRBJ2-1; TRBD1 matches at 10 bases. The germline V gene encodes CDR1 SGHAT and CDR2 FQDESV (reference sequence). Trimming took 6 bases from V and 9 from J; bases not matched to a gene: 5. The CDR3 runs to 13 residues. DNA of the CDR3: TGTGCCAGCAGGGACAGGGGGGTTGGTGAGCAGTTCTTC. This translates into CASRDRGVGEQFF. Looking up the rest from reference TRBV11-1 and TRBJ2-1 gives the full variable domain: EAEVAQSPRYKITEKSQAVAFWCDPISGHATLYWYRQILGQGPELLVQFQDESVVDDSQLPKDRFSAERLKGVDSTLKIQPAELGDSAMYLCASRDRGVGEQFFGPGTRLTVL.

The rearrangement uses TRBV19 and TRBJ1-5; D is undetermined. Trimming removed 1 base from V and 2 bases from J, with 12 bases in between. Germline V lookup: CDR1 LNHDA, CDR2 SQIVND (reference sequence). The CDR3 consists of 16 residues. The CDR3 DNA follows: TGTGCCAGTAGTATAGGTGAGGGAAGGGGCAATCAGCCCCAGCATTTT. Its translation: CASSIGEGRGNQPQHF.

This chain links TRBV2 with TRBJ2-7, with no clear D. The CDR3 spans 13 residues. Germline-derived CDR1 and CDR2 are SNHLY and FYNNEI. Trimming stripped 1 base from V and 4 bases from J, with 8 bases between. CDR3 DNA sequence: TGTGCCAGCAGTGAAGTCAGTATGTACGAGCAGTACTTC. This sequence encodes CASSEVSMYEQYF.

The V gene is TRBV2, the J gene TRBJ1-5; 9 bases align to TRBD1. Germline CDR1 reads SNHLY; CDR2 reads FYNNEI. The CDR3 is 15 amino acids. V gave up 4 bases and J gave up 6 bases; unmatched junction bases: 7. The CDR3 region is CASSGNRGRGQPQHF. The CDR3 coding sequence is TGTGCCAGCAGTGGCAACAGGGGGCGCGGTCAGCCCCAGCATTTT.

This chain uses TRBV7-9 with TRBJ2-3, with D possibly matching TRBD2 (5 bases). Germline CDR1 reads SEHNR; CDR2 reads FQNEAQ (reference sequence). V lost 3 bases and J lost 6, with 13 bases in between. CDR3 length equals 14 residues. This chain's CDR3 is CASSFDYTTDTQYF. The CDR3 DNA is TGTGCCAGCAGCTTCGACTACACCACGGATACGCAGTATTTT.

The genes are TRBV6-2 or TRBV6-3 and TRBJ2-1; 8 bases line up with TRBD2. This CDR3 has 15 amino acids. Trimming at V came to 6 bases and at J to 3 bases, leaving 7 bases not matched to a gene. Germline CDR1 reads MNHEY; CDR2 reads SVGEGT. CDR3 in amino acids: CASSPRLAHYNEQFF. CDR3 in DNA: TGTGCCAGCAGCCCAAGACTAGCGCACTACAATGAGCAGTTCTTC.

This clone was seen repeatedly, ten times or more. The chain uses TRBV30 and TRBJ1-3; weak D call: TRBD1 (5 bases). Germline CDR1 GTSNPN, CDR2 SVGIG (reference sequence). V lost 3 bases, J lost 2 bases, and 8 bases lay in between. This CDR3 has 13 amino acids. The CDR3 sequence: CAWRPRAGNTIYF. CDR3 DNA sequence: TGTGCCTGGAGGCCCAGGGCTGGAAACACCATATATTTT.

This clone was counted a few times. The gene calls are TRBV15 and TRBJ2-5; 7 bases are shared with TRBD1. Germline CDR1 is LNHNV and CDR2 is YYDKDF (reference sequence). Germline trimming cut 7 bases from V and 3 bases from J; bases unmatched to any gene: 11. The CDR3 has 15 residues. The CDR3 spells CATTRGTVGEETQYF. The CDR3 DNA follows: TGTGCCACCACCAGGGGGACAGTAGGGGAAGAGACCCAGTACTTC.

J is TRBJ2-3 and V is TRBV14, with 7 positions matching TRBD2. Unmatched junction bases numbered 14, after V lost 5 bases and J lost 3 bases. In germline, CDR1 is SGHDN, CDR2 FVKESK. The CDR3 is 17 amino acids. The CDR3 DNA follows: TGTGCCAGCAGCGCCGGCGGGGGACCATCCTATACAGATACGCAGTATTTT. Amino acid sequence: CASSAGGGPSYTDTQYF.

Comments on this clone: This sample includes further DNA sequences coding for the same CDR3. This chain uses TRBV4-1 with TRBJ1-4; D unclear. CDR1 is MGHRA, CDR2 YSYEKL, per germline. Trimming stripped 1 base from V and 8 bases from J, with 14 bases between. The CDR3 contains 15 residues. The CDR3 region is CASSQGGGFGEKLFF. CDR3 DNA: TGCGCCAGCAGCCAAGGTGGAGGTTTCGGAGAAAAACTGTTTTTT.

The DNA for the CDR3 is TGTGCCAGCAGCCAAGATTGGGGCCAGCCCCAGCATTTT. Translated: CASSQDWGQPQHF. V and J are TRBV14 and TRBJ1-5; the D gene is possibly TRBD1 (5 bases). The ends were cut back, 0 bases at V and 7 bases at J, with 7 bases in the middle. CDR1 SGHDN and CDR2 FVKESK come from the germline V gene. The CDR3 length is 13 residues. The entire variable domain, with the rest obtained from reference TRBV14 and TRBJ1-5, is as follows: EAGVTQFPSHSVIEKGQTVTLRCDPISGHDNLYWYRRVMGKEIKFLLHFVKESKQDESGMPNNRFLAERTGGTYSTLKVQPAELEDSGVYFCASSQDWGQPQHFGDGTRLSIL.